This entry lists 10 T cell receptor beta chains sequenced from one sample in a study of PD-1 blockade in classical Hodgkin lymphoma. The time point was: cycle 4 day 1 (C4D1), after five to seven weeks of nivolumab. All trial patients relapsed after autologous stem cell transplantation. The repertoire was sequenced with immunoSEQ multiplex PCR; TCRdb's copy has only in-frame clones and lacks some. The sample has roughly 50,000 clones, nearly 90% seen once. Sequencing used peripheral blood mononuclear cells (PBMCs), obtained before the fourth cycle of nivolumab. The receptors come from a human donor with classical Hodgkin lymphoma.

The chain has TRBV6-1 and TRBJ2-7; D not resolved. The germline V gene has CDR1 MNHNS and CDR2 SASEGT. This CDR3 is 12 amino acids long. Trimming removed 7 bases at V and 6 bases at J, with 13 bases between. CDR3 in amino acids: CASNPFPGEQYF. CDR3 DNA sequence: TGTGCCAGCAACCCGTTTCCGGGCGAGCAGTACTTC.

V is TRBV5-1 and J is TRBJ2-1, with D possibly being TRBD2 (6 bases). The CDR3 is 17 amino acids. Germline CDR1 SGHRS, CDR2 YFSETQ. V lost 3 bases to trimming and J lost 4 bases, with 20 bases between them. DNA of the CDR3: TGCGCCAGCAGCTCTCAGCTTTCGGGCGGGGCGTACAATGAGCAGTTCTTC. Protein product: CASSSQLSGGAYNEQFF.

The CDR3 sequence is CASSYSSLAGGETQYF. CDR3 bases: TGTGCCAGCAGTTACTCCTCCCTAGCGGGAGGGGAGACCCAGTACTTC. The chain recombines TRBV6-5 with TRBJ2-5, with 12 bases identical to TRBD2. Unmatched junction bases numbered 4, after V lost 0 bases and J lost 5 bases. The CDR3 loop spans 16 amino acids. The germline gives CDR1 MNHEY, CDR2 SVGAGI.

V and J are TRBV19 and TRBJ2-3, with 16 bases fitting TRBD2. The CDR3 spans 17 residues. The germline gives CDR1 LNHDA, CDR2 SQIVND (reference sequence). J gave up 3 bases and V 3 bases, and 3 bases lay outside the gene matches. This CDR3 reads CASSMGTSGRATDTQYF. The CDR3 coding sequence is TGTGCCAGTAGTATGGGGACTAGCGGGAGGGCGACAGATACGCAGTATTTT.

The chain couples TRBV7-9 to TRBJ1-1, with unresolved D. Deletions cut 5 bases from V and 1 base from J, with 14 bases between. CDR3 size: 15 residues. From germline, CDR1 is SEHNR and CDR2 FQNEAQ (reference sequence). CDR3 region: CASSQAGKWNTEAFF. The CDR3 nucleotides are TGTGCCAGCAGCCAGGCGGGTAAGTGGAACACTGAAGCTTTCTTT.

This chain links TRBV30 with TRBJ1-3; D gene unclear. Germline V gene sequence: CDR1 GTSNPN, CDR2 SVGIG (reference sequence). CDR3 length equals 16 residues. Trimming removed 0 bases at V and 0 bases at J, with 12 bases between. The CDR3: CAWSVLRFTSGNTIYF. The CDR3 bases are TGTGCCTGGAGTGTACTAAGGTTTACCTCTGGAAACACCATATATTTT.

The CDR3 DNA follows: TGTGCCAGCTCACCCAATGCCGGGACAGGGGTGACCGGCAATCAGCCCCAGCATTTT. It specifies CASSPNAGTGVTGNQPQHF. The chain is built from TRBV18 and TRBJ1-5; 10 bases align to TRBD1. Losses at the gene ends were 3 bases for V and 2 bases for J; bases not matched to a gene: 13. The CDR3 is 19 residues long. In germline, CDR1 is KGHSH, CDR2 LQKENI.

The gene calls are TRBV30 and TRBJ2-7; D is tentatively TRBD1 or TRBD2 (5 bases each). V gave up 5 bases and J gave up 4 bases, with 15 bases separating them. From germline, CDR1 is GTSNPN and CDR2 SVGIG (reference sequence). This CDR3 has 13 residues. CDR3 protein: CAWLGENGYEQYF. The CDR3 DNA sequence: TGTGCCTGGTTGGGGGAAAATGGGTACGAGCAGTACTTC.

This clone has a single count. The chain carries TRBV28 and TRBJ1-1, with TRBD1 matching 8 bases. The CDR3 length is 15 residues. CDR1 is MDHEN and CDR2 is SYDVKM in the germline V gene. J lost 5 bases, V lost 8 bases, and 13 bases had no gene match. In nucleotides, the CDR3 is TGTGCCAGCGTACGGGACAGGCCGGGACGGACTGAAGCTTTCTTT. This sequence encodes CASVRDRPGRTEAFF.

V usage is TRBV5-1 and J usage is TRBJ1-5; D gene unclear. V was cut by 2 bases and J by 4 bases, with 13 bases left in between. The CDR3 has 15 residues. CDR1 is SGHRS, CDR2 YFSETQ, per germline. This chain's CDR3 is CASSFGGERNQPQHF. CDR3 DNA sequence: TGCGCCAGCAGCTTTGGCGGGGAACGGAATCAGCCCCAGCATTTT.